Below, 4 T cell receptor beta chains from the same sample are listed, as sequenced in a study of blood T cells in healthy people across ages. Primers used in a second PCR of roughly 6 to 12 cycles were a sample-barcoded 5' primer and a J-beta primer mix. In TCRdb, the 5' RACE reads were re-called with MiXCR into one record per CDR3 protein. The sample carries roughly 1.5 million distinct CDR3 sequences, approximately 42% recorded once. Sequencing was performed on blood. The source of these receptors is a woman under 30 in good health.

The chain couples TRBV7-8 to TRBJ1-1, with 7 bases fitting TRBD1. The CDR3 loop spans 15 amino acids. Trimming removed 3 bases from V and 3 bases from J; junction bases left unmatched: 7. The germline CDR1 and CDR2 sequences are SGHVS and FQNEAQ. CDR3 coding DNA: TGTGCCAGCAGCTTCTCTACAGGGGTGGACACTGAAGCTTTCTTT. Its translation is CASSFSTGVDTEAFF.

The chain uses TRBV20-1 and TRBJ1-1; D unclear. The V and J ends lost 5 bases and 4 bases respectively, with 14 bases between them. Germline CDR1 is DFQATT and CDR2 is SNEGSKA (reference sequence). This CDR3 region has 13 residues. The CDR3 here is CSASDGRSTEAFF. The CDR3 bases are TGCAGTGCTTCCGACGGCAGGAGCACTGAAGCTTTCTTT.

This chain connects TRBV4-1 to TRBJ2-3; 10 bases align to TRBD2. The CDR3 runs 23 residues. The V gene end was trimmed by 4 bases and the J gene end by 2 bases; junction bases not matched to a gene: 27. CDR1 and CDR2 (germline): MGHRA, YSYEKL. The CDR3 loop reads CASSPHRLAGPGGRNPLTDTQYF. The CDR3 DNA sequence: TGCGCCAGCAGCCCTCACCGACTAGCGGGCCCTGGGGGACGGAATCCCCTCACAGATACGCAGTATTTT.

This clonotype was recorded many times. This sequence joins TRBV29-1 and TRBJ2-3; D not resolved. CDR1 SQVTM and CDR2 ANQGSEA come from the germline V gene. Trimming pared 1 base from V and 2 bases from J, leaving 4 bases between. This CDR3 has 12 amino acids. CDR3 coding DNA: TGCAGCGTTGAAGCGTTCACAGATACGCAGTATTTT. This encodes CSVEAFTDTQYF.